The rows below give T cell receptor beta chains drawn from one sample of a study of response to subunit inactivated influenza vaccine. TCRdb passed the RT-PCR reads through MiXCR, listing each CDR3 protein once. The sample has about 240,000 distinct CDR3 sequences, 10% to 15% seen once; the top ten hold approximately 8.3%. Sequencing was performed on non-naive T cells sorted from PBMCs, taken roughly 2 weeks before vaccination. The receptor set was obtained from a man over 45 who received an inactivated influenza vaccine. Each CDR3 is given with its conserved first and last residue. The D gene is left open where the match is weak. The size entry is marked missing in some rows and otherwise reads once, few, many or a size class.

V gene	J gene	clone size	D gene	CDR3 protein	CDR3 DNA
TRBV2	TRBJ2-1	.	.	CASSEGASSYNEQFF	TGTGCCAGCAGTGAAGGGGCGAGCTCCTACAATGAGCAGTTCTTC
TRBV5-6	TRBJ1-4	few	TRBD1	CASSSRGREEKLFF	TGTGCCAGCAGCTCTAGGGGGCGAGAAGAAAAACTGTTTTTT
TRBV21-1	TRBJ2-5	.	.	CASSTGTGSQETQYF	TGTGCCAGCAGCACTGGGACAGGAAGCCAAGAGACCCAGTACTTC
TRBV2	TRBJ1-2	few	TRBD1	CASSVRRTGEGYTF	TGTGCCAGCAGCGTTCGACGGACAGGAGAAGGCTACACCTTC
TRBV6-2/TRBV6-3	TRBJ1-1	.	.	CASSYPTGAEAFF	TGTGCCAGCAGTTACCCGACCGGCGCTGAAGCTTTCTTT
TRBV28	TRBJ1-3	.	.	CASSPALPGNTIYF	TGTGCCAGCAGTCCCGCCCTACCTGGAAACACCATATATTTT
TRBV14	TRBJ1-2	few	.	CASSQDRLSYTF	TGTGCCAGCAGCCAAGATCGTTTAAGCTACACCTTC
TRBV29-1	TRBJ2-1	many	.	CSVLEGHPGDEQFF	TGCAGCGTTCTAGAGGGACATCCTGGGGATGAGCAGTTCTTC
TRBV2	TRBJ2-2	many	TRBD1	CASIGQGNTGELFF	TGTGCCAGCATCGGACAGGGGAACACCGGGGAGCTGTTTTTT
TRBV30	TRBJ2-5	.	.	CAWSVGATRGETQYF	TGTGCCTGGAGTGTAGGGGCGACCCGGGGGGAGACCCAGTACTTC
TRBV9	TRBJ2-3	few	.	CASSVAGASTDTQYF	TGTGCCAGCAGCGTAGCGGGAGCAAGCACAGATACGCAGTATTTT
TRBV4-1	TRBJ1-2	.	.	CASSQVMRGPGNYGYTF	TGCGCCAGCAGCCAAGTAATGCGGGGGCCGGGAAACTATGGCTACACCTTC
TRBV29-1	TRBJ2-1	many	.	CSVEDQAGGSSYNEQFF	TGCAGCGTTGAAGATCAAGCAGGAGGGAGCTCCTACAATGAGCAGTTCTTC
TRBV5-1	TRBJ2-1	many	.	CASKGELNTNEQFF	TGCGCCAGCAAGGGGGAGCTTAACACGAATGAGCAGTTCTTC
TRBV11-2	TRBJ1-1	.	.	CASSFTGKIQAFF	TGTGCCAGCAGCTTCACAGGGAAGATTCAAGCTTTCTTT
TRBV5-1	TRBJ2-7	many	.	CASSLDLPGDEQYF	TGCGCCAGCAGCTTGGACCTCCCGGGGGACGAGCAGTACTTC
TRBV30	TRBJ1-5	many	TRBD1	CAWSGTGNQPQHF	TGTGCCTGGAGTGGGACAGGGAATCAGCCCCAGCATTTT
TRBV24-1	TRBJ2-1	many	TRBD1	CATSGLTGFNDNEQFF	TGTGCCACCAGTGGTCTGACAGGGTTTAATGACAATGAGCAGTTCTTC
TRBV15	TRBJ2-1	.	.	CATSRRVENEQFF	TGTGCCACCAGCAGAAGGGTGGAGAATGAGCAGTTCTTC
TRBV27	TRBJ2-5	.	.	CASSWEAARAPETQYF	TGTGCCAGCAGTTGGGAGGCCGCCCGGGCTCCAGAGACCCAGTACTTC
TRBV11-2	TRBJ1-6	few	.	CASSLSRQYNSPLHF	TGTGCCAGCAGCTTGTCCAGACAGTATAATTCACCCCTCCACTTT
TRBV6-1	TRBJ1-2	.	TRBD1	CASSRQGTSGYTF	TGTGCCAGCAGTCGACAGGGAACGTCAGGCTACACCTTC
TRBV7-2	TRBJ2-3	.	.	CASSNTRGGTDTQYF	TGTGCCAGCAGTAACACCCGCGGAGGCACAGATACGCAGTATTTT
TRBV7-8	TRBJ2-7	many	.	CASSSRRFSSYEQYF	TGTGCCAGCAGCTCACGGCGATTCTCCTCCTACGAGCAGTACTTC
TRBV4-3	TRBJ1-6	few	.	CASSQGDTNNSPLHF	TGCGCCAGCAGCCAAGGGGACACCAATAATTCACCCCTCCACTTT
TRBV2	TRBJ2-1	.	TRBD1	CASSSDRGFEQFF	TGTGCCAGCAGCTCAGACAGGGGGTTTGAGCAGTTCTTC
TRBV4-3	TRBJ2-7	few	.	CASSQDRGSEQYF	TGCGCCAGCAGCCAAGACAGAGGCTCCGAGCAGTACTTC
TRBV7-8	TRBJ2-3	few	.	CASSPLIASSTDTQYF	TGTGCCAGCAGCCCCCTAATAGCGTCTAGCACAGATACGCAGTATTTT
TRBV7-9	TRBJ2-7	many	.	CASSLSGGQYF	TGTGCCAGCAGCTTATCCGGCGGGCAGTACTTC
TRBV20-1	TRBJ2-7	.	.	CSARSPSYEQYF	TGCAGTGCTAGGAGTCCCTCCTACGAGCAGTACTTC
TRBV5-4	TRBJ2-5	.	TRBD1	CASSLGGQSQETQYF	TGTGCCAGCAGCTTGGGGGGACAGTCCCAGGAGACCCAGTACTTC
TRBV7-2	TRBJ2-5	.	TRBD1	CASSLAGGQGTETQYF	TGTGCCAGCAGCTTAGCCGGGGGACAGGGGACGGAGACCCAGTACTTC
TRBV4-2	TRBJ1-3	.	.	CASSQVRDSGNTIYF	TGTGCCAGCAGCCAAGTTCGGGACTCTGGAAACACCATATATTTT
TRBV29-1	TRBJ2-3	many	.	CSVERGTDTQYF	TGCAGCGTTGAACGGGGGACAGATACGCAGTATTTT
TRBV9	TRBJ2-3	many	TRBD2	CASSGGGLAGDTQYF	TGTGCCAGCAGCGGTGGAGGACTAGCGGGCGATACGCAGTATTTT
TRBV12-3/TRBV12-4	TRBJ1-5	many	TRBD1	CASRIQGPGSQPQHF	TGTGCCAGCAGAATACAGGGGCCCGGTAGTCAGCCCCAGCATTTT
TRBV20-1	TRBJ2-3	.	.	CSARDKSGSDTQYF	TGCAGTGCTAGAGACAAGTCCGGCTCAGATACGCAGTATTTT
TRBV10-3	TRBJ2-7	.	TRBD2	CASLAGDDEQYF	TGTGCCAGTCTAGCGGGAGACGACGAGCAGTACTTC
TRBV7-8	TRBJ1-4	many	TRBD1	CASSPEQGFHEKLFF	TGTGCCAGCAGCCCCGAACAGGGGTTCCATGAAAAACTGTTTTTT
TRBV29-1	TRBJ2-7	.	TRBD1	CSVAGTGYNEQYF	TGCAGCGTTGCCGGGACAGGGTATAACGAGCAGTACTTC
TRBV10-3	TRBJ1-1	few	.	CAISRAGTNTEAFF	TGTGCCATCTCACGGGCAGGGACGAACACTGAAGCTTTCTTT